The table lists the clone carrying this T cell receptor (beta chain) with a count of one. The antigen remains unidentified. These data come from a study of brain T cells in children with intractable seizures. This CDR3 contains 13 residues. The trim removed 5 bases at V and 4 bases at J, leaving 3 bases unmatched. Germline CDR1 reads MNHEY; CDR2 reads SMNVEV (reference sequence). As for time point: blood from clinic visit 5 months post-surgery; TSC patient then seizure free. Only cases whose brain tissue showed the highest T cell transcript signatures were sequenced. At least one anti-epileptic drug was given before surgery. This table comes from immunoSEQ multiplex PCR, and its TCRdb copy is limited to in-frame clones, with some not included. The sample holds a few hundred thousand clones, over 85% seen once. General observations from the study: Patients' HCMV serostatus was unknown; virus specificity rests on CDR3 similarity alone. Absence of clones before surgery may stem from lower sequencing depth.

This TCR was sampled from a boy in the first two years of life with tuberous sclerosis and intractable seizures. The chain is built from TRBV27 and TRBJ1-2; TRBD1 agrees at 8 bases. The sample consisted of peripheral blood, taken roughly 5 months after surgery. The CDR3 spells CASSATGGYGYTF. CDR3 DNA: TGTGCCAGCAGTGCCACAGGGGGCTATGGCTACACCTTC.